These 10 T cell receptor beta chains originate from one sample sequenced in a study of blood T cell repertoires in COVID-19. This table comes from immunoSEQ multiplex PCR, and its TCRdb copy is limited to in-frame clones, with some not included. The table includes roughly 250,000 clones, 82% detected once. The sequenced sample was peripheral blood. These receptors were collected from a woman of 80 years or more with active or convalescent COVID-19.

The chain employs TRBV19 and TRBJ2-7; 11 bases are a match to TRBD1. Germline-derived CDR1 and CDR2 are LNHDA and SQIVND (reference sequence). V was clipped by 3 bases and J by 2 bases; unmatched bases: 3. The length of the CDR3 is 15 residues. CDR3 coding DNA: TGTGCCAGTAGTATTGGGGGACAGGGGGCCTACGAGCAGTACTTC. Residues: CASSIGGQGAYEQYF. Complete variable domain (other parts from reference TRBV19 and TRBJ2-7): DGGITQSPKYLFRKEGQNVTLSCEQNLNHDAMYWYRQDPGQGLRLIYYSQIVNDFQKGDIAEGYSVSREKKESFPLTVTSAQKNPTAFYLCASSIGGQGAYEQYFGPGTRLTVT.

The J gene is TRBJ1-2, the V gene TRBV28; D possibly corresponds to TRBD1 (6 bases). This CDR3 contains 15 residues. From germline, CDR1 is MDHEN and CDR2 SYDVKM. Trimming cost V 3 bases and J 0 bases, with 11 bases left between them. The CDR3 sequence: CASSFPWGPNYGYTF. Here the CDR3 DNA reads TGTGCCAGCAGTTTCCCGTGGGGGCCTAACTATGGCTACACCTTC.

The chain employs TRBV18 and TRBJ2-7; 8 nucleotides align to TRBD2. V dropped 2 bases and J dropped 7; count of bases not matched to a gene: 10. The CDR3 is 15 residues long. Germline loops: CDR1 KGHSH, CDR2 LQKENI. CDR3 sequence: CASSPTSGNLGEQYF. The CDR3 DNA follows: TGTGCCAGCTCACCAACTAGCGGAAACCTAGGAGAGCAGTACTTC.

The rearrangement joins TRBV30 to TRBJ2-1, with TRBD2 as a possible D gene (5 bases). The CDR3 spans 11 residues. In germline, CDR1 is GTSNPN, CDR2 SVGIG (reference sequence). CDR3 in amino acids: CGLSGLNEQFF. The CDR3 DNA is TGTGGACTATCAGGTCTTAATGAGCAGTTCTTC.

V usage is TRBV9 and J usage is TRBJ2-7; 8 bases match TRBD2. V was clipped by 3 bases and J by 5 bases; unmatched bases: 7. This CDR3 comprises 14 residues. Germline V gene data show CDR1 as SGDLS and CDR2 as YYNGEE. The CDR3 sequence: CASSAAGEVNEQYF. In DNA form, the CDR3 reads TGTGCCAGCAGCGCAGCGGGGGAAGTGAACGAGCAGTACTTC.

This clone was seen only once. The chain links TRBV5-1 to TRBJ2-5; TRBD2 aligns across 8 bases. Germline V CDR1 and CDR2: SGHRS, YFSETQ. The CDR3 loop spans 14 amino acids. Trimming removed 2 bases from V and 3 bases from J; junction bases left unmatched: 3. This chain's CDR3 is CASSFGAGEETQYF. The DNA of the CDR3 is TGCGCCAGCAGCTTTGGAGCGGGGGAAGAGACCCAGTACTTC.

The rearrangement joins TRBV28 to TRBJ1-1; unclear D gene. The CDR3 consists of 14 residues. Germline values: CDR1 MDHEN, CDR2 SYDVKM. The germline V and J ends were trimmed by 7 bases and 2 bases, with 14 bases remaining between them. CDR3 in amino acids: CASNEAGLNTEAFF. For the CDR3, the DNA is TGTGCCAGCAACGAAGCAGGCCTAAACACTGAAGCTTTCTTT.

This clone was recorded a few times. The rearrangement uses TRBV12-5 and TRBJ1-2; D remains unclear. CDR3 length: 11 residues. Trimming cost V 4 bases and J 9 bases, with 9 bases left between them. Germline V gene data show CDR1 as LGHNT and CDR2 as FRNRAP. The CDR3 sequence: CASGSHPSYTF. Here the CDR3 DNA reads TGTGCTAGTGGTTCCCATCCAAGCTACACCTTC.

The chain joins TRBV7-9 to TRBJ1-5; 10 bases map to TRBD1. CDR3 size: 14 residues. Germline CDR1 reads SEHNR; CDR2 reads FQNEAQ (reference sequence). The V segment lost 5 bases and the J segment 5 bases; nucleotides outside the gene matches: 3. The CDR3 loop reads CASSPGQGDQPQHF. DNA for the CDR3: TGTGCCAGCAGCCCCGGACAGGGGGATCAGCCCCAGCATTTT.

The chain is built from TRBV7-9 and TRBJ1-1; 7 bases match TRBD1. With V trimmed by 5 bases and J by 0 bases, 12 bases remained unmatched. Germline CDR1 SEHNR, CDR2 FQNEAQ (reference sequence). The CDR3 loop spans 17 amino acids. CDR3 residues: CASSPEGQLIMNTEAFF. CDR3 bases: TGTGCCAGCAGCCCCGAGGGACAGTTAATAATGAACACTGAAGCTTTCTTT.